Following are 22 T cell receptor beta chains from one sample sequenced in a study of shared clonotypes between healthy human individuals. The repertoire was sequenced with immunoSEQ multiplex PCR; TCRdb's copy has only in-frame clones and lacks some. The sample lists around 700,000 clones; approximately 73% were seen once. Sequencing input: memory CD4+ T cells sorted from blood. Subset in this sample: CD45RA-negative fraction. The receptors shown here come from a woman under 40 in good health.

V usage is TRBV5-4 and J usage is TRBJ2-5; TRBD2 agrees at 8 bases. Unmatched junction bases numbered 5, after V lost 4 bases and J lost 3 bases. The germline CDR1 and CDR2 sequences are SGHNT and YYREEE (reference sequence). The CDR3 has 14 residues. The CDR3: CASSRSGTEETQYF. CDR3 nucleotide sequence: TGTGCCAGCAGCCGTAGCGGGACGGAAGAGACCCAGTACTTC.

This rearrangement joins TRBV2 to TRBJ2-3; 7 bases are shared with TRBD1. In germline, CDR1 is SNHLY, CDR2 FYNNEI. The junction had 7 bases not matched to a gene; V was cut back by 6 bases and J by 4 bases. This CDR3 is built from 14 residues. CDR3 protein: CASSRQGSADTQYF. The CDR3 DNA reads TGTGCCAGCAGCCGACAGGGTTCAGCAGATACGCAGTATTTT.

Ten or more counts support this clone. This sequence joins TRBV14 and TRBJ2-7, with 7 bases matching TRBD1. The CDR3 covers 16 residues. The ends lost 3 bases at V and 3 bases at J; junction bases unmatched: 11. CDR1 SGHDN and CDR2 FVKESK come from the germline V gene. CDR3 bases: TGTGCCAGCAGCCATTCCCGGGACAGCAACTTCTACGAGCAGTACTTC. Amino acids: CASSHSRDSNFYEQYF.

The chain recombines TRBV5-6 with TRBJ2-1; 9 bases are shared with TRBD1. With V trimmed by 4 bases and J by 0 bases, 2 bases remained unmatched. In germline, CDR1 is SGHDT, CDR2 YYEEEE. This CDR3 has 15 residues. The CDR3 DNA is TGTGCCAGCAGCAAGGGACAGGGCTCCTACAATGAGCAGTTCTTC. Amino acid sequence: CASSKGQGSYNEQFF. Drawing the rest from reference TRBV5-6 and TRBJ2-1, the complete variable domain is DAGVTQSPTHLIKTRGQQVTLRCSPKSGHDTVSWYQQALGQGPQFIFQYYEEEERQRGNFPDRFSGHQFPNYSSELNVNALLLGDSALYLCASSKGQGSYNEQFFGPGTRLTVL.

The genes are TRBV11-3 and TRBJ2-7; D is uncertain. CDR1 and CDR2 (germline): SGHNT, YENEEA. V was cut by 5 bases and J by 0 bases, with 8 bases left in between. CDR3 length equals 13 residues. In DNA, the CDR3 is TGTGCCAGCAGCAAAGGCAACTCCTACGAGCAGTACTTC. This translates into CASSKGNSYEQYF.

V and J are TRBV14 and TRBJ2-3, with D tentatively TRBD1 (6 bases). This CDR3 has 16 residues. Germline loops: CDR1 SGHDN, CDR2 FVKESK. Trimming removed 9 bases from V and 3 bases from J, with 22 bases in between. The CDR3 DNA sequence: TGTGCCAGGGTCCCAGGGGCGGTACGGGGAACAGATACGCAGTATTTT. It translates to CARVPGAVRGTDTQYF. Using reference TRBV14 and TRBJ2-3 for the parts outside the CDR3, the full variable domain is EAGVTQFPSHSVIEKGQTVTLRCDPISGHDNLYWYRRVMGKEIKFLLHFVKESKQDESGMPNNRFLAERTGGTYSTLKVQPAELEDSGVYFCARVPGAVRGTDTQYFGPGTRLTVL.

As DNA, the CDR3 is TGCGCCAGCAGCTTTGGACCAGGGTCGGAGACCCAGTACTTC. It codes for CASSFGPGSETQYF. This chain links TRBV5-1 with TRBJ2-5, with D possibly TRBD1 on 5 matching bases. CDR3 length equals 14 residues. The ends were cut back, 2 bases at V and 5 bases at J, with 13 bases in the middle. The germline V gene has CDR1 SGHRS and CDR2 YFSETQ.

The J gene is TRBJ2-5, the V gene TRBV5-5, with D uncertain. CDR1 SGHKS and CDR2 YYEKEE come from the germline V gene (reference sequence). Trimming took off 2 bases at V and 4 bases at J, with 9 bases between the two ends. The CDR3 has 13 amino acids. In DNA form, the CDR3 reads TGTGCCAGCAGCTTCGAAGGGCGAGAGACCCAGTACTTC. This gives the protein CASSFEGRETQYF.

V and J are TRBV28 and TRBJ1-3; no clear D gene. The CDR3 spans 17 residues. Germline V lookup: CDR1 MDHEN, CDR2 SYDVKM. Trimming removed 8 bases at V and 0 bases at J, with 20 bases between. The CDR3 region has the DNA TGTGCCAGCCACCCTTCAGGAGCGACTAACTCTGGAAACACCATATATTTT. It yields the protein CASHPSGATNSGNTIYF.

V usage is TRBV7-9 and J usage is TRBJ2-1; 9 bases line up with TRBD1. This CDR3 has 15 residues. V shed 6 bases and J 7 bases; nucleotides not matched to a gene: 10. Germline CDR1 reads SEHNR; CDR2 reads FQNEAQ (reference sequence). CDR3 loop: CASRGPGQGMNEQFF. The CDR3 DNA is TGTGCCAGCAGGGGGCCGGGACAGGGTATGAATGAGCAGTTCTTC.

This clone was picked up one time. V is TRBV6-1 and J is TRBJ2-1; D might be TRBD2 (6 bases). The ends were cut back, 1 base at V and 2 bases at J, with 9 bases in the middle. The germline V gene encodes CDR1 MNHNS and CDR2 SASEGT. The CDR3 contains 15 residues. The DNA for the CDR3 is TGTGCCAGCAGTGAAGAGGCGGGAACCTACAATGAGCAGTTCTTC. The encoded protein is CASSEEAGTYNEQFF.

This clone was seen just once. The chain has TRBV5-5 and TRBJ2-6; D is perhaps TRBD2 (6 bases). The CDR3 sequence is 16 residues long. The V end was cut by 4 bases, the J end by 1 base, with 12 bases between. The germline CDR1 and CDR2 sequences are SGHKS and YYEKEE (reference sequence). The CDR3 DNA reads TGTGCCAGCAGCCTAGCCGGGACTTCTGGGGCCAACGTCCTGACTTTC. Its protein is CASSLAGTSGANVLTF.

V is TRBV6-5 and J is TRBJ1-1, with D hard to call. The CDR3 length is 13 residues. V was trimmed by 6 bases and J by 0 bases, leaving 8 bases between them. CDR1 and CDR2 (germline): MNHEY, SVGAGI. The chain's CDR3 is CASRLSMNTEAFF. As DNA, the CDR3 is TGTGCCAGCAGGTTGTCCATGAACACTGAAGCTTTCTTT.

CDR3 nucleotide sequence: TGTGCCAGTAGTCCATGGGGACAGGTCAACCAAGAGACCCAGTACTTC. It specifies CASSPWGQVNQETQYF. The chain has TRBV19 and TRBJ2-5, with TRBD1 identical over 8 bases. Germline lookup yields CDR1 LNHDA and CDR2 SQIVND (reference sequence). Trimming at V came to 5 bases and at J to 0 bases, leaving 8 bases not matched to a gene. The CDR3 totals 16 residues. The whole variable domain, remainder taken from reference TRBV19 and TRBJ2-5, is DGGITQSPKYLFRKEGQNVTLSCEQNLNHDAMYWYRQDPGQGLRLIYYSQIVNDFQKGDIAEGYSVSREKKESFPLTVTSAQKNPTAFYLCASSPWGQVNQETQYFGPGTRLLVL.

This clone was observed a handful of times. The chain carries TRBV7-8 and TRBJ2-1; TRBD1 matches 10 bases. This CDR3 spans 15 amino acids. Germline loops: CDR1 SGHVS, CDR2 FQNEAQ. V shed 4 bases, J shed 3 bases, and the junction held 3 bases outside the gene matches. The DNA for the CDR3 is TGTGCCAGCAGCTCTGGGACAGGGGTCTACAATGAGCAGTTCTTC. Its translation: CASSSGTGVYNEQFF.

The CDR3 coding sequence is TGTGCCAGTAGTGGGCCAACTGGGAACTATGGCTACACCTTC. It translates to CASSGPTGNYGYTF. This chain links TRBV19 with TRBJ1-2; unclear D gene. Between the trimmed V and J ends, which lost 5 bases and 2 bases, there was a span of 12 bases. CDR3 length: 14 amino acids. CDR1 LNHDA and CDR2 SQIVND come from the germline V gene (reference sequence).

This chain joins TRBV7-9 and TRBJ1-2; D gene ambiguous. The CDR3 loop spans 14 amino acids. V was trimmed by 2 bases and J by 5 bases, leaving 12 bases between them. The V gene's germline CDR1 is SEHNR and CDR2 FQNEAQ (reference sequence). In nucleotides, the CDR3 is TGTGCCAGCAGCTTACTGTTTAGCAATTATGGCTACACCTTC. Its translation is CASSLLFSNYGYTF.

The V and J genes are TRBV28 and TRBJ2-5; 7 bases are a match to TRBD1. The germline V gene encodes CDR1 MDHEN and CDR2 SYDVKM. V lost 4 bases to trimming and J lost 3 bases; unmatched junction nucleotides: 2. CDR3 length equals 13 residues. Here the CDR3 reads CASSSGTEETQYF. Here the CDR3 DNA reads TGTGCCAGCAGTTCGGGGACAGAAGAGACCCAGTACTTC.

J is TRBJ2-7 and V is TRBV28; 9 positions agree with TRBD2. There are 14 residues in the CDR3. V lost 9 bases, J lost 2 bases, and 8 bases stayed unmatched. Germline loops: CDR1 MDHEN, CDR2 SYDVKM. As DNA, the CDR3 is TGTGCCAGTAGGCCCTCTAGCGGGACCTACGAGCAGTACTTC. It is translated as CASRPSSGTYEQYF.

J is TRBJ2-3 and V is TRBV11-1; 7 bases are a match to TRBD1. Germline lookup yields CDR1 SGHAT and CDR2 FQDESV (reference sequence). The CDR3 loop spans 17 amino acids. V was clipped by 5 bases and J by 6 bases; unmatched bases: 17. The CDR3 protein is CASSHRQGRVRVDTQYF. CDR3 bases: TGTGCCAGCAGCCATCGACAGGGCCGAGTAAGAGTGGATACGCAGTATTTT. The complete variable domain, with remaining parts taken from reference TRBV11-1 and TRBJ2-3, reads EAEVAQSPRYKITEKSQAVAFWCDPISGHATLYWYRQILGQGPELLVQFQDESVVDDSQLPKDRFSAERLKGVDSTLKIQPAELGDSAMYLCASSHRQGRVRVDTQYFGPGTRLTVL.

Comment on this clone: A far larger clone differs by one base, so this is likely a read error. Other DNA sequences in the same sample also yield this CDR3. This chain links TRBV5-1 with TRBJ2-7; no firm D call. V was trimmed by 4 bases and J by 4 bases, leaving 6 bases between them. The germline V gene has CDR1 SGHRS and CDR2 YFSETQ. There are 11 residues in the CDR3. CDR3 sequence: CASSGEYEQYF. CDR3 nucleotides: TGCGCCAGCAGCGGAGAATACGAGCAGTACTTC.

In this sample, this clone turned up many times. The sample has other DNA sequences that encode this CDR3 too. The CDR3 coding sequence is TGTGCCAGCAGCGTATCGGGACTAGCGGCTCTGAGCTCCTACAATGAGCAGTTCTTC. Encoded protein: CASSVSGLAALSSYNEQFF. V gene TRBV9 combines with J gene TRBJ2-1; 11 bases align to TRBD2. V lost 1 base, J lost 0 bases, and 9 bases stayed unmatched. The germline V gene encodes CDR1 SGDLS and CDR2 YYNGEE. The CDR3 is 19 amino acids.